A single sample gave rise to the 24 T cell receptor beta chains below, sequenced in a study of Ad26.COV2.S vaccination and SARS-CoV-2 variants. Regarding treatment: around 19 received Ad26.COV2.S at low or high dose, single or two shots; about 5 received placebo; per-sample allocation not given. Material that was analyzed had been drawn on day 63 after the first vaccine or placebo injection. Data came from immunoSEQ multiplex PCR; TCRdb stores just in-frame clones and leaves some out. The sample gives 250,000 to 300,000 clones, 70% to 90% of which show up once; around 3% is in the top ten. This specimen was peripheral blood, taken in a trial of Ad26.COV2.S vaccine versus placebo. The receptor set was obtained from a person aged 18-60 years who received the Ad26.COV2.S COVID-19 vaccine or a placebo.

The genes are TRBV4-1 and TRBJ2-3; D might be TRBD2 (7 bases). Trimming stripped 0 bases from V and 2 bases from J, with 18 bases between. CDR3 length equals 18 residues. Germline V lookup: CDR1 MGHRA, CDR2 YSYEKL. The chain's CDR3 is CASSQDYMSGTNTDTQYF. CDR3 DNA sequence: TGCGCCAGCAGCCAAGATTATATGAGCGGGACAAACACAGATACGCAGTATTTT.

The rearrangement links TRBV5-1 to TRBJ1-2, with D uncertain. CDR3 length equals 14 residues. Trimming took off 0 bases at V and 0 bases at J, with 6 bases between the two ends. Germline V lookup: CDR1 SGHRS, CDR2 YFSETQ. The CDR3 loop reads CASSLVSSNYGYTF. The CDR3 DNA reads TGCGCCAGCAGCTTGGTCAGCTCTAACTATGGCTACACCTTC.

This chain connects TRBV6-2 or TRBV6-3 to TRBJ2-1; the match to TRBD2 covers 14 bases. The CDR3 consists of 14 residues. V was pared by 5 bases and J by 13 bases, with 7 bases of the junction left unmatched. Per the germline V gene, CDR1 is MNHEY and CDR2 is SVGEGT. The CDR3 here is CASSPGLAGGIQFF. The CDR3 DNA sequence: TGTGCCAGCAGTCCAGGACTAGCGGGAGGTATCCAGTTCTTC.

The chain links TRBV6-5 to TRBJ1-2, with 7 nucleotides matching TRBD1. CDR1 is MNHEY and CDR2 is SVGAGI in the germline V gene. The CDR3 has 13 residues. The J segment lost 6 bases and the V segment lost 6 bases, leaving 7 bases of the junction unmatched. The CDR3 sequence is CASRPSQGDGYTF. The DNA of the CDR3 is TGTGCCAGCAGACCTAGTCAGGGGGATGGCTACACCTTC.

The chain combines TRBV30 with TRBJ1-6; a weak D match, TRBD1 (6 bases). CDR3 length: 14 residues. V was cut by 4 bases and J by 1 base, with 8 bases left in between. Germline V gene data show CDR1 as GTSNPN and CDR2 as SVGIG (reference sequence). CDR3 DNA: TGTGCCTGGACAGGGGTTTCCTATAATTCACCCCTCCACTTT. Translated, it gives CAWTGVSYNSPLHF.

This clone was picked up a small number of times. The chain is built from TRBV29-1 and TRBJ2-3; 9 nucleotides line up with TRBD2. V shed 4 bases and J 2 bases; nucleotides not matched to a gene: 7. CDR1 and CDR2 (germline): SQVTM, ANQGSEA. The CDR3 loop spans 15 amino acids. This chain's CDR3 is CSVVGLAGPTDTQYF. The DNA for the CDR3 is TGCAGCGTTGTCGGTCTAGCGGGGCCCACAGATACGCAGTATTTT.

The genes are TRBV6-4 and TRBJ1-5; D is perhaps TRBD1 (5 bases). Trimming left V 6 bases short and J 1 base short, with 7 bases between. Germline loops: CDR1 MRHNA, CDR2 SNTAGT. The CDR3 loop spans 13 amino acids. CDR3 amino acids: CASSGDSNQPQHF. The CDR3 nucleotides are TGTGCCAGCAGCGGGGACAGCAATCAGCCCCAGCATTTT.

The chain carries TRBV9 and TRBJ2-3, with TRBD2 identical over 12 bases. Germline V gene data show CDR1 as SGDLS and CDR2 as YYNGEE. Trimming took 4 bases from V and 4 from J; bases not matched to a gene: 7. There are 16 residues in the CDR3. This CDR3 reads CASSFRTSGVSDTQYF. CDR3 coding DNA: TGTGCCAGCAGCTTTCGGACTAGCGGGGTATCAGATACGCAGTATTTT.

A few counts support this clone. This rearrangement joins TRBV12-5 to TRBJ1-5; D gene uncertain. Germline CDR1 is LGHNT and CDR2 is FRNRAP. V shed 3 bases and J shed 3 bases, with 6 bases lying between them. This CDR3 contains 13 residues. CDR3 amino acids: CASGLGVNQPQHF. CDR3 sequence (DNA): TGTGCTAGTGGTTTAGGCGTCAATCAGCCCCAGCATTTT. The variable domain in full, completed from reference TRBV12-5 and TRBJ1-5, reads DARVTQTPRHKVTEMGQEVTMRCQPILGHNTVFWYRQTMMQGLELLAYFRNRAPLDDSGMPKDRFSAEMPDATLATLKIQPSEPRDSAVYFCASGLGVNQPQHFGDGTRLSIL.

There are a few counts of this clone. This rearrangement joins TRBV18 to TRBJ2-7, with D possibly TRBD1 on 6 matching bases. The CDR3 covers 14 residues. Per the germline V gene, CDR1 is KGHSH and CDR2 is LQKENI. V was clipped by 3 bases and J by 3 bases, with 12 bases between them. CDR3 sequence (DNA): TGTGCCAGCTCACCCGGGGTAGGGGGCTACGAGCAGTACTTC. Protein product: CASSPGVGGYEQYF. The full variable domain, completed using reference TRBV18 and TRBJ2-7, is NAGVMQNPRHLVRRRGQEARLRCSPMKGHSHVYWYRQLPEEGLKFMVYLQKENIIDESGMPKERFSAEFPKEGPSILRIQQVVRGDSAAYFCASSPGVGGYEQYFGPGTRLTVT.

V and J are TRBV7-2 and TRBJ1-2; D is unresolved. The CDR3 consists of 14 residues. V was trimmed by 3 bases and J by 8 bases, leaving 16 bases between them. Germline CDR1 and CDR2: SGHTA and FQGNSA. The CDR3 bases are TGTGCCAGCAGCTTCGAACGGGTTGTTTACGGCTACACCTTC. It encodes CASSFERVVYGYTF.

As to this clone: The same CDR3 also results from other DNA sequences found in this sample. The CDR3 bases are TGCGCCAGCAGCTTGGCTGGGACTAGCACAGATACGCAGTATTTT. Its protein is CASSLAGTSTDTQYF. This rearrangement joins TRBV5-1 to TRBJ2-3, with D possibly matching TRBD2 (6 bases). This CDR3 comprises 15 residues. Trimming took off 0 bases at V and 0 bases at J, with 8 bases between the two ends. Germline V gives CDR1 SGHRS, CDR2 YFSETQ.

This chain links TRBV12-2 with TRBJ1-1; the table's D call TRBD1 went unverified against the DNA. TRBV12-2 is noted as a pseudogene. The CDR3 is 14 residues long. The CDR3 loop is CASRTGAANTEAFF. The CDR3 DNA reads as TGTGCAAGTCGCACAGGGGCGGCGAACACTGAAGCTTTCTTT.

The chain employs TRBV5-1 and TRBJ2-7; no firm D call. V lost 0 bases and J lost 2, with 9 bases in between. CDR1 and CDR2 (germline): SGHRS, YFSETQ. CDR3 length: 14 amino acids. The CDR3 DNA sequence: TGCGCCAGCAGCTTGGGGCACTCGGCCTACGAGCAGTACTTC. Translated, it gives CASSLGHSAYEQYF.

The chain couples TRBV7-2 to TRBJ2-5; 8 positions agree with TRBD2. The V and J ends lost 1 base and 2 bases, in that order; junction bases with no gene match: 9. CDR3 length: 17 amino acids. Per the germline V gene, CDR1 is SGHTA and CDR2 is FQGNSA. The DNA for the CDR3 is TGTGCCAGCAGCTTAGGCCCCGCGGGGGGTGGACAAGAGACCCAGTACTTC. It yields the protein CASSLGPAGGGQETQYF.

The chain has TRBV4-2 and TRBJ2-1; a weak D match, TRBD2 (6 bases). This CDR3 spans 16 amino acids. Germline CDR1 LGHNA, CDR2 YNFKEQ. The germline V and J ends were trimmed by 0 bases and 4 bases, with 13 bases remaining between them. Written as DNA, the CDR3 is TGTGCCAGCAGCCAAGATCGCAATAGCGGTTACAATGAGCAGTTCTTC. Translating it yields CASSQDRNSGYNEQFF.

The gene calls are TRBV19 and TRBJ2-1; D is unclear. The V and J ends lost 3 bases and 4 bases respectively, with 7 bases between them. CDR3 length equals 13 residues. Germline V gives CDR1 LNHDA, CDR2 SQIVND (reference sequence). This CDR3 reads CASSMSAYNEQFF. The CDR3 DNA sequence: TGTGCCAGTAGTATGTCAGCTTACAATGAGCAGTTCTTC.

The chain links TRBV19 to TRBJ1-1; possibly TRBD1 for D (5 bases). V dropped 5 bases and J dropped 4 bases, with 14 bases sitting between them. CDR1 LNHDA and CDR2 SQIVND come from the germline V gene (reference sequence). The CDR3 length is 14 residues. The CDR3 sequence is CASSLQGVGTEAFF. The CDR3 DNA sequence: TGTGCCAGTAGTCTCCAAGGGGTAGGCACTGAAGCTTTCTTT. Using reference TRBV19 and TRBJ1-1 for the parts outside the CDR3, the full variable domain is DGGITQSPKYLFRKEGQNVTLSCEQNLNHDAMYWYRQDPGQGLRLIYYSQIVNDFQKGDIAEGYSVSREKKESFPLTVTSAQKNPTAFYLCASSLQGVGTEAFFGQGTRLTVV.

This chain connects TRBV9 to TRBJ2-1; a possible D gene is TRBD2 (6 bases). The CDR3 spans 13 residues. CDR1 is SGDLS and CDR2 is YYNGEE in the germline V gene. Trimming removed 7 bases at V and 8 bases at J, with 16 bases between. The CDR3 is CASSRDSGDEQFF. DNA for the CDR3: TGTGCCAGCTCCCGCGATAGCGGCGATGAGCAGTTCTTC.

The V and J genes are TRBV10-3 and TRBJ2-1, with 10 bases fitting TRBD1. CDR3 length equals 16 residues. Trimming at V came to 6 bases and at J to 3 bases, leaving 8 bases not matched to a gene. Germline-derived CDR1 and CDR2 are ENHRY and SYGVKD. The CDR3 region is CAIRPGQGTNYNEQFF. The CDR3 DNA reads as TGTGCCATCAGACCGGGACAGGGGACGAACTACAATGAGCAGTTCTTC.

This clone occurred many times. The V gene is TRBV7-9, the J gene TRBJ2-7, with 13 positions matching TRBD2. CDR1 is SEHNR, CDR2 FQNEAQ, per germline (reference sequence). The V gene end was trimmed by 3 bases and the J gene end by 2 bases; junction bases not matched to a gene: 13. The CDR3 runs to 19 residues. The CDR3 loop reads CASSFDGLAGEREAYEQYF. CDR3 in DNA: TGTGCCAGCAGCTTTGACGGACTAGCGGGAGAGAGAGAAGCCTACGAGCAGTACTTC.

The chain couples TRBV5-1 to TRBJ2-3, with D hard to call. CDR1 and CDR2 (germline): SGHRS, YFSETQ. Trimming cost V 0 bases and J 0 bases, with 14 bases left between them. This CDR3 is 17 amino acids long. In DNA form, the CDR3 reads TGCGCCAGCAGCTTGGGTACGTGGTACAGTAGCACAGATACGCAGTATTTT. Translation: CASSLGTWYSSTDTQYF.

The chain is built from TRBV30 and TRBJ1-1; D is unclear. The CDR3 is 14 amino acids. CDR1 and CDR2 from the germline V gene are GTSNPN and SVGIG (reference sequence). Trimming removed 2 bases at V and 0 bases at J, with 10 bases between. CDR3 protein: CAWSSEVLNTEAFF. In DNA, the CDR3 is TGTGCCTGGAGTAGTGAGGTCCTGAACACTGAAGCTTTCTTT.

The V and J genes are TRBV29-1 and TRBJ1-1; D not resolved. Trimming left V 5 bases short and J 1 base short, with 8 bases between. The CDR3 extends over 12 amino acids. CDR1 and CDR2 from the germline V gene are SQVTM and ANQGSEA. The DNA for the CDR3 is TGCAGCGTTCAGTCCGGGAACACTGAAGCTTTCTTT. It is translated as CSVQSGNTEAFF. The whole variable domain, remainder taken from reference TRBV29-1 and TRBJ1-1, is SAVISQKPSRDICQRGTSLTIQCQVDSQVTMMFWYRQQPGQSLTLIATANQGSEATYESGFVIDKFPISRPNLTFSTLTVSNMSPEDSSIYLCSVQSGNTEAFFGQGTRLTVV.